Each of the 13 T cell receptor beta chains below was sequenced from the same sample in a study of blood T cell repertoires in COVID-19. Libraries were prepared by immunoSEQ multiplex PCR; TCRdb keeps only in-frame clonotypes and omits some of them. This table holds about 210,000 clones, roughly 89% found once. Sequences were obtained from PBMCs or T cells enriched from blood (not recorded which). The receptors come from a man between 18 and 29 years old with acute COVID-19.

V gene TRBV28 combines with J gene TRBJ2-5; TRBD2 agrees at 7 bases. Germline trimming cut 6 bases from V and 2 bases from J; bases unmatched to any gene: 12. CDR3 length: 16 residues. The germline V gene encodes CDR1 MDHEN and CDR2 SYDVKM. CDR3 in DNA: TGTGCCAGCAGCCTCGGCGGGGGAGTCGGGCAAGAGACCCAGTACTTC. It codes for CASSLGGGVGQETQYF.

The rearrangement uses TRBV4-1 and TRBJ1-2; D not resolved. CDR1 is MGHRA and CDR2 is YSYEKL in the germline V gene. CDR3 length equals 14 residues. V was cut by 4 bases and J by 2 bases, with 11 bases left in between. The chain's CDR3 is CASSPPATNYGYTF. The CDR3 DNA sequence: TGCGCCAGCAGCCCTCCCGCGACAAACTATGGCTACACCTTC.

The genes are TRBV5-5 and TRBJ2-1; weak D call: TRBD1 (6 bases). The V and J ends lost 0 bases and 4 bases respectively, with 11 bases between them. The CDR3 extends over 15 amino acids. Germline V gives CDR1 SGHKS, CDR2 YYEKEE (reference sequence). In DNA, the CDR3 is TGTGCCAGCAGCTTGGGAGAAGGGGGATACAATGAGCAGTTCTTC. Amino acids: CASSLGEGGYNEQFF.

V is TRBV30 and J is TRBJ2-2, with TRBD2 as a possible D gene (6 bases). Germline CDR1 is GTSNPN and CDR2 is SVGIG (reference sequence). V lost 5 bases and J lost 7, with 17 bases in between. The CDR3 runs to 14 residues. The CDR3 DNA reads as TGTGCCTGGCTGAGACGGGAGAGCGTCGGGGAGCTGTTTTTT. Protein sequence: CAWLRRESVGELFF.

The chain recombines TRBV7-9 with TRBJ1-4; no firm D call. This CDR3 comprises 15 residues. Germline V gene lookup returns CDR1 SEHNR and CDR2 FQNEAQ (reference sequence). Deletions cut 1 base from V and 5 bases from J, with 11 bases between. CDR3 amino acids: CASSLGSSDNEKLFF. The CDR3 region has the DNA TGTGCCAGCAGCTTAGGGAGTTCAGACAATGAAAAACTGTTTTTT.

On this clone itself: One end of the junction does not line up with germline, which may come from a read error. The chain has TRBV6-5 and TRBJ2-7, with TRBD1 matching over 10 bases. Germline loops: CDR1 MNHEY, CDR2 SVGAGI. The CDR3 is 13 residues long. The chain's CDR3 is CVSGTGVGDEQYF. The CDR3 region has the DNA TGTGTCAGCGGGACAGGGGTAGGTGACGAGCAGTACTTC.

The V gene is TRBV18, the J gene TRBJ1-2; 10 bases fit TRBD1. The V gene's germline CDR1 is KGHSH and CDR2 LQKENI. J lost 6 bases, V lost 3 bases, and 13 bases had no gene match. The CDR3 loop spans 17 amino acids. CDR3 loop: CASSPPTGGQIRDGYTF. CDR3 DNA sequence: TGTGCCAGCTCACCGCCGACAGGGGGCCAAATACGAGATGGCTACACCTTC. The whole variable domain, remainder taken from reference TRBV18 and TRBJ1-2, is NAGVMQNPRHLVRRRGQEARLRCSPMKGHSHVYWYRQLPEEGLKFMVYLQKENIIDESGMPKERFSAEFPKEGPSILRIQQVVRGDSAAYFCASSPPTGGQIRDGYTFGSGTRLTVV.

The chain has TRBV9 and TRBJ1-6; weak D call: TRBD1 (5 bases). The germline gives CDR1 SGDLS, CDR2 YYNGEE. The CDR3 runs to 15 residues. Trimming took 0 bases from V and 9 from J, leaving 13 bases between them. The CDR3 loop reads CASSVGGGKSSPLHF. CDR3 bases: TGTGCCAGCAGCGTAGGTGGGGGGAAGAGTTCACCCCTCCACTTT.

This clone showed up just once. The V and J genes are TRBV6-5 and TRBJ2-5; 9 positions match TRBD1. V shed 7 bases and J 4 bases; nucleotides not matched to a gene: 4. CDR1 is MNHEY and CDR2 is SVGAGI in the germline V gene. The CDR3 length is 13 residues. The chain's CDR3 is CASKQGAGETQYF. CDR3 nucleotides: TGTGCCAGCAAACAGGGGGCAGGAGAGACCCAGTACTTC.

The chain couples TRBV11-2 to TRBJ2-1, with TRBD1 as a possible D gene (6 bases). This CDR3 has 16 amino acids. CDR1 and CDR2 from the germline V gene are SGHAT and FQNNGV. Trimming took 4 bases from V and 2 from J, leaving 15 bases between them. The CDR3: CASSSRTALTYNEQFF. The CDR3 DNA follows: TGTGCCAGCAGCTCGAGGACAGCGCTAACCTACAATGAGCAGTTCTTC.

The sample holds one count of this clone. The chain combines TRBV21-1 with TRBJ1-5; TRBD1, the D gene given by the table, was not confirmed from the DNA. TRBV21-1 is noted as a pseudogene. The CDR3 length is 16 residues. CDR3 residues: CASSHRDRGCNQPQHF. The CDR3 DNA reads as TGTGCCAGCAGCCACCGGGACAGGGGTTGCAATCAGCCCCAGCATTTT.

On this clone itself: Within the sample, other DNA sequences also encode this same CDR3. The V and J genes are TRBV28 and TRBJ1-5; D unresolved. This CDR3 has 14 residues. V was trimmed by 4 bases and J by 0 bases, leaving 7 bases between them. Germline loops: CDR1 MDHEN, CDR2 SYDVKM. The CDR3 coding sequence is TGTGCCAGCAGTTCCACAGATAGCAATCAGCCCCAGCATTTT. Its translation is CASSSTDSNQPQHF.

This chain joins TRBV19 and TRBJ1-1; no firm D call. This CDR3 is built from 13 residues. V lost 7 bases and J 1 base, leaving 10 bases between the germline ends. Germline V gene lookup returns CDR1 LNHDA and CDR2 SQIVND (reference sequence). The CDR3, as DNA: TGTGCCAGTAATGCGGGGAGGAACACTGAAGCTTTCTTT. It specifies CASNAGRNTEAFF.